This T cell receptor (beta chain) was identified in a study of monozygotic twins with inflammatory bowel disease. After re-calling the 5' RACE reads, TCRdb lists one entry per CDR3 protein, DNA absent. There are 400,000 or so distinct CDR3 sequences in the sample, with more than 2% held by the top ten. From germline, CDR1 is SGHTA and CDR2 FQGNSA. This CDR3 spans 15 amino acids. Study-wide results and caveats: Different T cell subtypes could not be distinguished.

A note on this clonotype: The antigen is not known.

This TCR derives from a human donor with ulcerative colitis or Crohn's disease, or a healthy co-twin of an affected twin (not recorded which). V is TRBV7-2 and J is TRBJ2-1; the D call of TRBD2 rests on TCRdb alone, since no DNA is present to check it. Sequences were obtained from blood. CDR3 in amino acids: CASSLQRVIYNEQFF.